These 25 T cell receptor beta chains share one sample of origin, sequenced in a study of T-cell reconstitution after alpha-beta-depleted transplantation in children. The authors prepared the TCRbeta library with unique molecular identifiers. One entry per CDR3 protein results from TCRdb running MiXCR on the PCR reads. The sample lists 100,000 to 120,000 distinct CDR3 sequences, about 9.4% occurring once. Sequences were derived from PBMCs from the stem cell graft donor, sampled from the stem cell graft. Receptor source: a human donor who donated a stem cell graft to a child with acute lymphoblastic leukemia.

This clonotype was seen at least ten times. The chain links TRBV5-5 to TRBJ1-6; 10 bases map to TRBD1. Germline CDR1 is SGHKS and CDR2 is YYEKEE (reference sequence). Trimming at V came to 4 bases and at J to 10 bases, leaving 5 bases not matched to a gene. The CDR3 runs to 14 residues. The CDR3 spells CASSTGTGASPLHF. The CDR3 DNA sequence: TGTGCCAGCAGCACCGGGACAGGGGCATCACCCCTCCACTTT.

The sample holds many counts of this clonotype. The chain combines TRBV5-1 with TRBJ1-4, with D tentatively TRBD1 (5 bases). CDR1 is SGHRS and CDR2 is YFSETQ in the germline V gene. CDR3 size: 14 residues. The V end was cut by 4 bases, the J end by 8 bases, with 15 bases between. CDR3 amino acids: CASSLGTEREKLFF. DNA of the CDR3: TGCGCCAGCAGCCTAGGGACCGAGCGGGAAAAACTGTTTTTT.

This clonotype was seen repeatedly, ten times or more. The V and J genes are TRBV12-3 or TRBV12-4 and TRBJ1-5; unclear D gene. This CDR3 comprises 15 residues. Trimming shortened V by 5 bases and J by 0 bases, and 11 bases separated the two germline ends. The CDR3 spells CASSPVRDSNQPQHF. The CDR3 DNA is TGTGCCAGCAGTCCCGTGCGGGATAGCAATCAGCCCCAGCATTTT.

This clonotype has at least ten counts. The chain has TRBV20-1 and TRBJ2-1; no clear D gene. V was shortened by 5 bases and J by 5 bases, with 7 bases between the two germline ends. This CDR3 is built from 11 residues. From germline, CDR1 is DFQATT and CDR2 SNEGSKA (reference sequence). The CDR3 DNA reads as TGCAGTGCTCAGGTCAACAATGAGCAGTTCTTC. Translated, it gives CSAQVNNEQFF.

There are many counts of this clonotype. The rearrangement links TRBV4-3 to TRBJ1-2, with a possible D match to TRBD1 (5 bases). The germline V and J ends were trimmed by 0 bases and 8 bases, with 16 bases remaining between them. This CDR3 is 15 amino acids long. The germline gives CDR1 LGHNA, CDR2 YSLEER. The CDR3 sequence: CASSQDRAEWSGYTF. CDR3 bases: TGCGCCAGCAGCCAAGACAGGGCTGAATGGAGCGGCTACACCTTC.

In this sample, this clonotype turned up many times. The genes are TRBV4-1 and TRBJ2-7; unclear D gene. Per the germline V gene, CDR1 is MGHRA and CDR2 is YSYEKL. The CDR3 sequence is 15 residues long. The V and J ends lost 0 bases and 7 bases respectively, with 16 bases between them. CDR3 nucleotides: TGCGCCAGCAGCCAAGAGTCGGCGGCCCTCTGGGAGCAGTACTTC. It codes for CASSQESAALWEQYF.

This clonotype was found many times. The chain is built from TRBV7-6 and TRBJ2-5; maybe TRBD1 (6 bases). The CDR3 has 16 residues. The V gene lost 1 base and the J gene lost 2 bases, with 14 bases spanning the gap. Germline assignment: CDR1 SGHVS and CDR2 FNYEAQ. In DNA, the CDR3 is TGTGCCAGCAGCTTAGTCCACAGGGCCTCTCAAGAGACCCAGTACTTC. Residues: CASSLVHRASQETQYF.

At least ten counts were recorded for this clonotype. The chain recombines TRBV5-1 with TRBJ2-7; 11 bases line up with TRBD2. The CDR3 has 14 amino acids. CDR1 is SGHRS, CDR2 YFSETQ, per germline. Trimming at V came to 2 bases and at J to 7 bases, leaving 5 bases not matched to a gene. The CDR3 DNA sequence: TGCGCCAGCAGCTTACGGCTAGCGGGAGGAGAGCAGTACTTC. It yields the protein CASSLRLAGGEQYF.

The table lists this clonotype with many counts. The chain carries TRBV29-1 and TRBJ1-2, with D unclear. This CDR3 is built from 14 residues. From germline, CDR1 is SQVTM and CDR2 ANQGSEA. Between the trimmed V and J ends, which lost 6 bases and 0 bases, there was a span of 14 bases. The CDR3 loop is CSVEGEMANYGYTF. The CDR3 DNA sequence: TGCAGCGTGGAGGGAGAGATGGCTAACTATGGCTACACCTTC.

This clonotype was counted many times. The rearrangement uses TRBV11-2 and TRBJ2-3, with D uncertain. Germline CDR1 reads SGHAT; CDR2 reads FQNNGV. Trimming shortened V by 6 bases and J by 1 base, and 11 bases separated the two germline ends. The CDR3 sequence is 14 residues long. CDR3 amino acids: CASRIDPGTDTQYF. The CDR3 bases are TGTGCCAGCAGGATAGACCCCGGCACAGATACGCAGTATTTT.

The chain combines TRBV6-5 with TRBJ1-5, with no clear D. The CDR3 sequence is 13 residues long. V lost 6 bases, J lost 5 bases, and 11 bases lay in between. The V gene's germline CDR1 is MNHEY and CDR2 SVGAGI. The CDR3, as DNA: TGTGCCAGCAGCCCCATTCGGGATCAGCCCCAGCATTTT. It encodes CASSPIRDQPQHF.

This clonotype showed up many times. The chain carries TRBV27 and TRBJ2-3, with 12 positions matching TRBD2. Germline values: CDR1 MNHEY, CDR2 SMNVEV (reference sequence). The CDR3 is 17 amino acids. The V and J ends lost 5 bases and 2 bases, in that order; junction bases with no gene match: 8. The CDR3 DNA reads as TGTGCCAGCAGTCAGCGACTAGCGGGGGACCTCACAGATACGCAGTATTTT. Protein sequence: CASSQRLAGDLTDTQYF.

In this sample, this clonotype turned up many times. V is TRBV12-3 or TRBV12-4 and J is TRBJ2-5; 11 bases agree with TRBD1. Unmatched junction bases numbered 9, after V lost 5 bases and J lost 1 base. This CDR3 comprises 17 residues. The CDR3 loop reads CASSPRIGTGGQETQYF. CDR3 coding DNA: TGTGCCAGCAGTCCGCGGATCGGGACAGGGGGCCAAGAGACCCAGTACTTC.

This clonotype has a count of ten or more. This chain uses TRBV6-5 with TRBJ1-1; D possibly corresponds to TRBD1 (5 bases). The V end lost 1 base, the J end lost 1 base, and 10 bases lay between the germline ends. The CDR3 extends over 15 amino acids. The V gene's germline CDR1 is MNHEY and CDR2 SVGAGI. DNA of the CDR3: TGTGCCAGCAGTTACTGGACGGACAAGAACACTGAAGCTTTCTTT. The encoded protein is CASSYWTDKNTEAFF.

The chain links TRBV20-1 to TRBJ2-1; 10 positions agree with TRBD2. The CDR3 covers 14 residues. V lost 6 bases, J lost 8 bases, and 10 bases stayed unmatched. Germline loops: CDR1 DFQATT, CDR2 SNEGSKA (reference sequence). The CDR3 here is CSAPPSGRVDEQFF. CDR3 sequence (DNA): TGCAGTGCGCCCCCTAGCGGGAGAGTTGATGAGCAGTTCTTC.

With respect to this clonotype: A much larger clone is a single base away; this may be a read error. The chain recombines TRBV7-2 with TRBJ1-6; D call uncertain. The CDR3 runs to 15 residues. Germline V CDR1 and CDR2: SGHTA, FQGNSA. CDR3 sequence: CAGSRRDRGNSPLHF. In DNA form, the CDR3 reads TGTGCCGGCAGCCGGCGGGATCGGGGTAATTCACCCCTCCACTTT. The whole variable domain, filled in from reference TRBV7-2 and TRBJ1-6, reads GAGVSQSPSNKVTEKGKDVELRCDPISGHTALYWYRQSLGQGLEFLIYFQGNSAPDKSGLPSDRFSAERTGGSVSTLTIQRTQQEDSAVYLCAGSRRDRGNSPLHFGNGTRLTVT.

This clonotype was counted ten times or more. The chain is built from TRBV6-5 and TRBJ2-1, with 8 bases that match TRBD2. Germline trimming cut 4 bases from V and 2 bases from J; bases unmatched to any gene: 4. Germline V gives CDR1 MNHEY, CDR2 SVGAGI. The CDR3 totals 15 residues. The CDR3 bases are TGTGCCAGCAGTTTCGGGGGGGCCCCCTACAATGAGCAGTTCTTC. The encoded protein is CASSFGGAPYNEQFF.

This clonotype was recorded at least ten times. The chain links TRBV9 to TRBJ2-1; 10 bases are shared with TRBD1. This CDR3 has 15 residues. The V gene's germline CDR1 is SGDLS and CDR2 YYNGEE. Trimming removed 4 bases from V and 8 bases from J; junction bases left unmatched: 9. The chain's CDR3 is CASSNRDRGFDEQFF. The CDR3 DNA is TGTGCCAGCAGCAACCGGGACAGGGGTTTCGATGAGCAGTTCTTC. Filled out from reference TRBV9 and TRBJ2-1, the complete variable domain reads DSGVTQTPKHLITATGQRVTLRCSPRSGDLSVYWYQQSLDQGLQFLIQYYNGEERAKGNILERFSAQQFPDLHSELNLSSLELGDSALYFCASSNRDRGFDEQFFGPGTRLTVL.

This clonotype was seen at least ten times. The J gene is TRBJ1-6, the V gene TRBV28; 7 bases fit TRBD1. The CDR3 has 17 amino acids. V shed 4 bases, J shed 6 bases, and the junction held 12 bases outside the gene matches. Per germline, CDR1 MDHEN and CDR2 SYDVKM. The CDR3 protein is CASSSIRTGFLNSPLHF. The CDR3 DNA reads TGTGCCAGCAGTTCGATCAGGACAGGTTTCCTTAATTCACCCCTCCACTTT.

Concerning this clonotype: A much larger clone differs from this one at a single base, so this may be a read error. The chain recombines TRBV7-9 with TRBJ1-5; tentative D call: TRBD1 (5 bases). Germline CDR1 and CDR2: SEHNR and FQNEAQ (reference sequence). The CDR3 is 16 residues long. The CDR3: CASSLAGAHSNQHQHF. The DNA for the CDR3 is TGTGCCAGCAGCTTAGCAGGGGCGCATAGCAATCAGCACCAGCATTTT.

This clonotype was counted many times. The chain uses TRBV5-5 and TRBJ1-5; D is possibly TRBD1 (5 bases). Trimming left V 4 bases short and J 4 bases short, with 12 bases between. Germline CDR1 reads SGHKS; CDR2 reads YYEKEE (reference sequence). This CDR3 has 14 residues. The CDR3 coding sequence is TGTGCCAGCAGCCCGGGACGGAAAAATCAGCCCCAGCATTTT. It is translated as CASSPGRKNQPQHF.

This clonotype was counted ten times or more. The chain uses TRBV12-3 or TRBV12-4 and TRBJ2-1; no firm D call. The CDR3 has 14 amino acids. Between the trimmed V and J ends, which lost 7 bases and 4 bases, there was a span of 14 bases. This CDR3 reads CASNPGLGYNEQFF. The CDR3 bases are TGTGCCAGCAACCCCGGCCTGGGTTACAATGAGCAGTTCTTC.

This clonotype was seen repeatedly, ten times or more. V usage is TRBV12-3 or TRBV12-4 and J usage is TRBJ2-3; 7 positions agree with TRBD2. The CDR3 length is 18 residues. The V segment lost 4 bases and the J segment 3 bases; nucleotides outside the gene matches: 16. The CDR3 sequence: CASSSPQGARERTDTQYF. Here the CDR3 DNA reads TGTGCCAGCAGTTCCCCTCAGGGAGCGCGGGAGCGGACAGATACGCAGTATTTT.

V is TRBV12-3 or TRBV12-4 and J is TRBJ2-5; unclear D gene. The V and J ends lost 8 bases and 2 bases respectively, with 9 bases between them. The CDR3 has 12 residues. The CDR3 loop reads CASPNNQETQYF. CDR3 sequence (DNA): TGTGCCAGCCCTAATAATCAAGAGACCCAGTACTTC.

In its sample, this clonotype was seen many times. The chain employs TRBV6-2 or TRBV6-3 and TRBJ2-6; 9 bases fit TRBD1. Germline loops: CDR1 MNHEY, CDR2 SVGEGT. V lost 8 bases to trimming and J lost 2 bases; unmatched junction nucleotides: 7. The length of the CDR3 is 16 residues. CDR3 loop: CASSGTGIPGANVLTF. CDR3 DNA: TGTGCCAGCTCCGGGACAGGGATCCCTGGGGCCAACGTCCTGACTTTC.